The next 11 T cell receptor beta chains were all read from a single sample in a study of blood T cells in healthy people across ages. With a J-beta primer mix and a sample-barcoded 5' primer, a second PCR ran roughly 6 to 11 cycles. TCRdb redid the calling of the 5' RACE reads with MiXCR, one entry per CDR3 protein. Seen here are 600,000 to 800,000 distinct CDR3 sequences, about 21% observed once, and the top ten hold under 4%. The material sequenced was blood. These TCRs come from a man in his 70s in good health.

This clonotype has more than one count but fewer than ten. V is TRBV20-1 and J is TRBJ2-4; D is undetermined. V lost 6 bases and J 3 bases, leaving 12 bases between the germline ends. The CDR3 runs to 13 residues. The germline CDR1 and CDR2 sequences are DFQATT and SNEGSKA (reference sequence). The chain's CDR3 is CSAGAEVKNIQYF. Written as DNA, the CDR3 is TGCAGTGCGGGCGCTGAGGTCAAAAACATTCAGTACTTC.

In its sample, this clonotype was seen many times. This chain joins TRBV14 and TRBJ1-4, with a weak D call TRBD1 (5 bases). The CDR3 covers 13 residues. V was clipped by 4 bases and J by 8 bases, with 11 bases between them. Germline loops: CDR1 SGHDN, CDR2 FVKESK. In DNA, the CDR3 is TGTGCCAGCAGCCCCGGCTGGGGGGAAAAACTGTTTTTT. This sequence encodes CASSPGWGEKLFF.

CDR3 sequence reads: CASSLQGGRTDTQYF. The CDR3 DNA reads TGTGCCAGCAGCTTACAGGGGGGAAGGACAGATACGCAGTATTTT. This rearrangement joins TRBV7-6 to TRBJ2-3, with D possibly TRBD1 on 7 matching bases. The V gene's germline CDR1 is SGHVS and CDR2 FNYEAQ. Trimming took 2 bases from V and 3 from J, leaving 12 bases between them. The CDR3 loop spans 15 amino acids.

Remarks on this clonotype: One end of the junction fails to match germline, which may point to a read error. In DNA form, the CDR3 reads TGTGCCAGCAGCCGGCCAGGGGCGAAGGGCTATGGATACACCTTC. The encoded protein is CASSRPGAKGYGYTF. The genes are TRBV7-9 and TRBJ1-2; D may be TRBD1 (6 bases). CDR1 is SEHNR and CDR2 is FQNEAQ in the germline V gene (reference sequence). This CDR3 is 15 amino acids long.

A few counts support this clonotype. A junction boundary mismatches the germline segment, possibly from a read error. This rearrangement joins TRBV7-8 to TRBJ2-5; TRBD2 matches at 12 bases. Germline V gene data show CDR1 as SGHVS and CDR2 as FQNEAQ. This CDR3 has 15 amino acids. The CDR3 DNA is TGTGCCAGCAGCCTAGCGGGGGGGAATGGAGAGACCCAGTACTTC. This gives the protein CASSLAGGNGETQYF.

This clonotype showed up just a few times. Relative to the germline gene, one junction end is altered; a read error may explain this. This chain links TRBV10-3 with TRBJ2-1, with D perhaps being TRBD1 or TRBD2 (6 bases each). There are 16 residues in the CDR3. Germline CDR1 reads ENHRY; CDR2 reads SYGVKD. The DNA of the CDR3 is TGTGCCATCGGTGAGACGGGGGCTCCACTTTACAATGAGCAGTTCTTC. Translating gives CAIGETGAPLYNEQFF.

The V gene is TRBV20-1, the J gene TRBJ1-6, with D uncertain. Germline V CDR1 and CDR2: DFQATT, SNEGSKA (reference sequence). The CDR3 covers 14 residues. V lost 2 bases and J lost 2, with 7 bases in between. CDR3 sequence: CSARPGAYNSPLHF. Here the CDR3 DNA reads TGCAGTGCTAGACCCGGGGCCTATAATTCACCCCTCCACTTT.

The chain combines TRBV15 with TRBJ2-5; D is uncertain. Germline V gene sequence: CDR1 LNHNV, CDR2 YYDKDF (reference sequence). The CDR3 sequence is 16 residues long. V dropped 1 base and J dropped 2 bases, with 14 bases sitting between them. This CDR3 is CATSRATQVYQETQYF. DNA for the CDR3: TGTGCCACCAGCAGAGCCACCCAAGTGTATCAAGAGACCCAGTACTTC.

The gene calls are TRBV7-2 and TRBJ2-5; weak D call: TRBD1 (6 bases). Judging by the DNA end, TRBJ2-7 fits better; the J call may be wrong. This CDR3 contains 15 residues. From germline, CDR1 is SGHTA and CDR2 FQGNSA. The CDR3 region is CASSLQGQGYYEQYF. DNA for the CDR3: TGTGCCAGCAGCTTACAGGGGCAGGGGTACTACGAGCAGTACTTC.

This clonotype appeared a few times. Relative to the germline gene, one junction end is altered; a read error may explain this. As DNA, the CDR3 is TGCAGCGTCGAAGTGGGGCGGGGGAGCTCCTACAATGAGCAGTTCTTC. Its protein is CSVEVGRGSSYNEQFF. The chain is built from TRBV29-1 and TRBJ2-1, with TRBD2 identical over 7 bases. Germline V CDR1 and CDR2: SQVTM, ANQGSEA. The CDR3 is made up of 16 amino acids.

CDR3 nucleotide sequence: TGCGCCAGCAGCCAGCCAGGGACGGACTGGCCCCAGGAGCAGTTCTTC. Encoded protein: CASSQPGTDWPQEQFF. This sequence joins TRBV4-1 and TRBJ2-5; D is tentatively TRBD1 or TRBD2 (5 bases each). The J call may be incorrect, as the DNA end agrees better with TRBJ2-1. The V gene's germline CDR1 is MGHRA and CDR2 YSYEKL. The CDR3 length is 16 residues.